This T cell receptor beta chain was captured by sequencing in a study of beta chain features in type 1 diabetes. On the study more broadly: Patient and healthy donor groups were alike in age, gender and cell yields.

This clone was seen a few times. As yet, its antigen is unknown. Central memory, naive, regulatory and stem cell-like memory CD4+ cells were sorted by CD45RO/CCR7/CD25/CD127/CD95/CD27. Expressed TCRB transcripts were sequenced, since all the RNA that had been isolated was reverse transcribed. Using immunoSEQ multiplex PCR, the repertoire was profiled, and TCRdb retains in-frame clones only, with some absent. Of approximately 15,000 clones listed, approximately 55% are singletons. Study conclusions and caveats: Researchers caution that PCR might favor shorter templates, equally among patients and controls.

V gave up 8 bases and J gave up 2 bases; unmatched junction bases: 14. The germline V gene has CDR1 SEHNR and CDR2 FQNEAQ (reference sequence). The CDR3 contains 16 residues. Sequenced material: stem cell memory CD4+ T cells from blood. The rearrangement links TRBV7-9 to TRBJ1-2; 7 bases agree with TRBD1. This receptor was obtained from a woman between 18 and 29 years old in good health. The CDR3 loop is CASGQERGRGNYGYTF. The CDR3 nucleotides read TGTGCCAGCGGACAGGAGAGGGGGAGAGGAAACTATGGCTACACCTTC.